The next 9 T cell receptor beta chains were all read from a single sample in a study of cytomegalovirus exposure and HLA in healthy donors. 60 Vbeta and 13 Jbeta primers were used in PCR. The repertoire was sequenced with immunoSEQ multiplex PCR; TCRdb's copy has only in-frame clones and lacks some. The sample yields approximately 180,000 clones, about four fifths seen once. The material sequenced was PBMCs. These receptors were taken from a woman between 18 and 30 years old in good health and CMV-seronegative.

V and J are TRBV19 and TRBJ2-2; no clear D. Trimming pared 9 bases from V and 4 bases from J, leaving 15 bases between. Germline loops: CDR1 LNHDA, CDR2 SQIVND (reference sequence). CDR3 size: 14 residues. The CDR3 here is CASNPTVPTGELFF. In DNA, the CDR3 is TGTGCCAGCAATCCAACAGTTCCCACCGGGGAGCTGTTTTTT. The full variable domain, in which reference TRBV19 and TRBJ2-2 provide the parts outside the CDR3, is DGGITQSPKYLFRKEGQNVTLSCEQNLNHDAMYWYRQDPGQGLRLIYYSQIVNDFQKGDIAEGYSVSREKKESFPLTVTSAQKNPTAFYLCASNPTVPTGELFFGEGSRLTVL.

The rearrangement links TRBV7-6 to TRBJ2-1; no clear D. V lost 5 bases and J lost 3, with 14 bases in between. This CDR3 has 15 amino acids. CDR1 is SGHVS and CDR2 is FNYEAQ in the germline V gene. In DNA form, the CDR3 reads TGTGCCAGCAGCCGGAGACGCGCGGTCTACAATGAGCAGTTCTTC. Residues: CASSRRRAVYNEQFF.

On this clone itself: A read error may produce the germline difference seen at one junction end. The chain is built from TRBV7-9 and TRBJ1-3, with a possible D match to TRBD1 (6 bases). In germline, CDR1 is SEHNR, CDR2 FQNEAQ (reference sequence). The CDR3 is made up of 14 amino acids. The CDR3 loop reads CSSSLTGAGNTIYF. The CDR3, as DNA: TGTTCCAGCAGCTTGACAGGAGCCGGAAACACCATATATTTT.

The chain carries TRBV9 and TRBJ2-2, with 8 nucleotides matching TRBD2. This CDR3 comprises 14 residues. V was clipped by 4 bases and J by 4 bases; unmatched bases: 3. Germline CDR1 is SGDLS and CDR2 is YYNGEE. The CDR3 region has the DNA TGTGCCAGCAGCAGACTAGCGAGCACCGGGGAGCTGTTTTTT. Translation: CASSRLASTGELFF.

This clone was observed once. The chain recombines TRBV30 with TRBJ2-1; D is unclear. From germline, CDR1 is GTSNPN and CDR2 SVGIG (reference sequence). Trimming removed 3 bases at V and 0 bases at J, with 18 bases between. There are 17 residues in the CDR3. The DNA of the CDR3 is TGTGCCTGGAGCGTCACGACTGGTTATCGCTCCTACAATGAGCAGTTCTTC. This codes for CAWSVTTGYRSYNEQFF.

CDR3 region: CASSLNGYSHNSPLHF. CDR3 nucleotide sequence: TGTGCCAGCAGCTTGAATGGGTACAGCCATAATTCACCCCTCCACTTT. The rearrangement links TRBV5-4 to TRBJ1-6; D remains ambiguous. The CDR3 covers 16 residues. CDR1 and CDR2 (germline): SGHNT, YYREEE (reference sequence). V lost 1 base and J 5 bases, leaving 13 bases between the germline ends.

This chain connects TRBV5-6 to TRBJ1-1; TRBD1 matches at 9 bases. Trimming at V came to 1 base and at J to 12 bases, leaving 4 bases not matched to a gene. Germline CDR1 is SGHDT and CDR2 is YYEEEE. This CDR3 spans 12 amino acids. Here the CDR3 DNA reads TGTGCCAGCAGCTTGTGGGACAGGGAGCCTTTCTTT. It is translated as CASSLWDREPFF.

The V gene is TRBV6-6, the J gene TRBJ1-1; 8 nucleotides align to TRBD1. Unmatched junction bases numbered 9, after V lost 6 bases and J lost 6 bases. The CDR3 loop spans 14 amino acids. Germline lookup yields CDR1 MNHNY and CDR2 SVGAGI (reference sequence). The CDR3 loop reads CASSLTGELSEAFF. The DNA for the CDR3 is TGTGCCAGCAGCCTGACAGGGGAGCTCTCTGAAGCTTTCTTT.

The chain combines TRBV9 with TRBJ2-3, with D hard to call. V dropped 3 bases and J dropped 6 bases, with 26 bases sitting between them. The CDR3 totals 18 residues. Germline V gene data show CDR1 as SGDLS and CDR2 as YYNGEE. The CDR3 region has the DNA TGTGCCAGCAGCGCCGAAGGCCTTTTGGGCAGAGCACCGGATACGCAGTATTTT. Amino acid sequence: CASSAEGLLGRAPDTQYF.